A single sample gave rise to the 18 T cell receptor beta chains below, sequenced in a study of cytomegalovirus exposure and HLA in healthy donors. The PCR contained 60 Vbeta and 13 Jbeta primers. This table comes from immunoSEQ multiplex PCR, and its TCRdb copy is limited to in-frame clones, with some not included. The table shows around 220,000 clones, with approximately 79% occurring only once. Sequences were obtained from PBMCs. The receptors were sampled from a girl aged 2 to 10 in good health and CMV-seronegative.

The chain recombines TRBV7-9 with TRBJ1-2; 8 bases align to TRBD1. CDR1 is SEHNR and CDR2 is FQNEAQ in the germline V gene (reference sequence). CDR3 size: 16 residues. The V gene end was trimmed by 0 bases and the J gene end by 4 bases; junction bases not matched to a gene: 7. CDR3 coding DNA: TGTGCCAGCAGCTTAGCGGGGACAGGAGTAGTCTATGGCTACACCTTC. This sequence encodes CASSLAGTGVVYGYTF.

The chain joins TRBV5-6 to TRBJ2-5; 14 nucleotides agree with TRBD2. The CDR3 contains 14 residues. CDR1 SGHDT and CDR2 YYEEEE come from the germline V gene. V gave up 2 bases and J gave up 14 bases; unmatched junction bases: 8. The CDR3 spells CASSFGGLAGDLYF. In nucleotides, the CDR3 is TGTGCCAGCAGCTTTGGGGGACTAGCGGGAGACCTCTACTTC. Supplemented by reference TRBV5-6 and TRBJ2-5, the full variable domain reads DAGVTQSPTHLIKTRGQQVTLRCSPKSGHDTVSWYQQALGQGPQFIFQYYEEEERQRGNFPDRFSGHQFPNYSSELNVNALLLGDSALYLCASSFGGLAGDLYFGPGTRLLVL.

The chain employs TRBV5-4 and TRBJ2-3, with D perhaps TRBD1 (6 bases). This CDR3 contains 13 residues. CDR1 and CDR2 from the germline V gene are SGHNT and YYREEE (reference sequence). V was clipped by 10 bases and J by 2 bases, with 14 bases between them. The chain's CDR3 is CAHRDIYTDTQYF. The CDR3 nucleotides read TGTGCCCACCGGGACATCTACACAGATACGCAGTATTTT. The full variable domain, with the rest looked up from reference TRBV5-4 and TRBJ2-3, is ETGVTQSPTHLIKTRGQQVTLRCSSQSGHNTVSWYQQALGQGPQFIFQYYREEENGRGNFPPRFSGLQFPNYSSELNVNALELDDSALYLCAHRDIYTDTQYFGPGTRLTVL.

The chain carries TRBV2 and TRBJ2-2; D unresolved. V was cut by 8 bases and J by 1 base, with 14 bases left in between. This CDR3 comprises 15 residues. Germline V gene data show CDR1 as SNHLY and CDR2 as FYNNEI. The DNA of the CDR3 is TGTGCCAGCTTCTCCCGTCGCAGGAACACCGGGGAGCTGTTTTTT. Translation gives CASFSRRRNTGELFF.

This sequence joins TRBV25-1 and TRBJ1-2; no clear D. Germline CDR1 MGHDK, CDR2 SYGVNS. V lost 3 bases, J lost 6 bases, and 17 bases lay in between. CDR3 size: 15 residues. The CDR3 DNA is TGTGCCAGCAGTGACATCGGACCCGAGGAGGATGGCTACACCTTC. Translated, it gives CASSDIGPEEDGYTF.

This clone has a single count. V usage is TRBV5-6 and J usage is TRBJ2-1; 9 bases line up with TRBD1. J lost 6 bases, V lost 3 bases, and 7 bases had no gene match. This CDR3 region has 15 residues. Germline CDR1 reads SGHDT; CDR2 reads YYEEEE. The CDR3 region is CASSYRDRDINEQFF. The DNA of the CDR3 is TGTGCCAGCAGCTACCGGGACAGGGATATCAATGAGCAGTTCTTC.

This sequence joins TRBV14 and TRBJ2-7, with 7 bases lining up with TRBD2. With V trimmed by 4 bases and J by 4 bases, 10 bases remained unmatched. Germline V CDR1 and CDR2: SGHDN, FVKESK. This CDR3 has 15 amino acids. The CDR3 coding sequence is TGTGCCAGCAGCCGAACGAGACTAGCCATATACGAGCAGTACTTC. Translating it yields CASSRTRLAIYEQYF.

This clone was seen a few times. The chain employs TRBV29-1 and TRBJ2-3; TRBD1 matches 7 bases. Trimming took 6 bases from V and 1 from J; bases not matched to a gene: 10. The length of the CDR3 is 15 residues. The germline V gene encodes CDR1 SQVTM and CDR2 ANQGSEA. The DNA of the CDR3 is TGCAGCGTGGTTTACAGGACAGGACGCACAGATACGCAGTATTTT. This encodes CSVVYRTGRTDTQYF.

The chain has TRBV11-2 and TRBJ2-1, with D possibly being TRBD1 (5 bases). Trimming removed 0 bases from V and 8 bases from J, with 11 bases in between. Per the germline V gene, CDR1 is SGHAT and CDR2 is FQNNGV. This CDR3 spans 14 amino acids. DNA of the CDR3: TGTGCCAGCAGCTTAGACTTAGGGGCCTATGAGCAGTTCTTC. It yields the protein CASSLDLGAYEQFF.

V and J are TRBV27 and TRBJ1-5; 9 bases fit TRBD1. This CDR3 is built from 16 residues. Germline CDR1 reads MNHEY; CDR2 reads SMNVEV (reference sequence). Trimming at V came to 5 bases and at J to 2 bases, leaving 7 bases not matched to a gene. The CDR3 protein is CASSPGTGRGNQPQHF. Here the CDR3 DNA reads TGTGCCAGCAGTCCCGGGACAGGGCGAGGCAATCAGCCCCAGCATTTT.

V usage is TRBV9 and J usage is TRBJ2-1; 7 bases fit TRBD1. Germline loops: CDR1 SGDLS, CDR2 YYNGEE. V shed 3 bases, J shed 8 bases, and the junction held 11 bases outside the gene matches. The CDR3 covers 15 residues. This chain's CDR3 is CASSELARGPDEQFF. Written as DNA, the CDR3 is TGTGCCAGCAGCGAGTTAGCGAGGGGGCCCGATGAGCAGTTCTTC. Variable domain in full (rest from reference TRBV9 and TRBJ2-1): DSGVTQTPKHLITATGQRVTLRCSPRSGDLSVYWYQQSLDQGLQFLIQYYNGEERAKGNILERFSAQQFPDLHSELNLSSLELGDSALYFCASSELARGPDEQFFGPGTRLTVL.

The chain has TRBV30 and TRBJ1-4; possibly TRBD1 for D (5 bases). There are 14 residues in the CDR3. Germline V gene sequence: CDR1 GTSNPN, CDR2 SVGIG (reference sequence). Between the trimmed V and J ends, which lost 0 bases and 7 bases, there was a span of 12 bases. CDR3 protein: CAWSVHGGGEKLFF. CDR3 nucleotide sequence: TGTGCCTGGAGTGTACACGGGGGGGGTGAAAAACTGTTTTTT.

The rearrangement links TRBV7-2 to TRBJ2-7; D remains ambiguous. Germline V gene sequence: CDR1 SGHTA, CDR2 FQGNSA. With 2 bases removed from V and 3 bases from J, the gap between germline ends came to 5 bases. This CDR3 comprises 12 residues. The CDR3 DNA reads TGTGCCAGCAGCTTAATGAGCTACGAGCAGTACTTC. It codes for CASSLMSYEQYF.

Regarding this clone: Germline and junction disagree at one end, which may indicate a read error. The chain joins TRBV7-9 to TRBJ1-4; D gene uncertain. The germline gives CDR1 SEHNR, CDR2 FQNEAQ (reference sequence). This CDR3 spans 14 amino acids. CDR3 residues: CSSSLVFRGEKLFF. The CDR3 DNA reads TGTTCCAGCAGCTTAGTCTTCCGGGGAGAAAAACTGTTTTTT.

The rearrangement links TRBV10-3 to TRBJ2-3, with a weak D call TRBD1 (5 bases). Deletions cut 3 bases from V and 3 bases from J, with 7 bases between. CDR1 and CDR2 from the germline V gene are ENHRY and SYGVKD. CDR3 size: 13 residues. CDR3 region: CAISDRVTDTQYF. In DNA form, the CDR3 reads TGTGCCATCAGTGACAGGGTGACAGATACGCAGTATTTT.

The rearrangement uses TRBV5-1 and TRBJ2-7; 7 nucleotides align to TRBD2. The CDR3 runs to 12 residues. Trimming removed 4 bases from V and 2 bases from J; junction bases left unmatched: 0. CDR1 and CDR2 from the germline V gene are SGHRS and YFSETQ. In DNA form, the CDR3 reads TGCGCCAGCAGCGGGAGGGCCTACGAGCAGTACTTC. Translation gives CASSGRAYEQYF.

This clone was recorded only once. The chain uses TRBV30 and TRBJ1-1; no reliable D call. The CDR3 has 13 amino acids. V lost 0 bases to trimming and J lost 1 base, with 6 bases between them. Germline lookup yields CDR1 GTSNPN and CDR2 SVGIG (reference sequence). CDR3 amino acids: CAWSVEGNTEAFF. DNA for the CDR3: TGTGCCTGGAGTGTAGAGGGGAACACTGAAGCTTTCTTT.

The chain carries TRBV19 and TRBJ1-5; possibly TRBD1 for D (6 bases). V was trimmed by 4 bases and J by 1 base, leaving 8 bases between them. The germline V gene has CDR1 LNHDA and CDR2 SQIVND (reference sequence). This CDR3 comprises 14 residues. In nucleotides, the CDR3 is TGTGCCAGTAGTAATACAGGGAGCAATCAGCCCCAGCATTTT. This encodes CASSNTGSNQPQHF.